This T cell receptor (beta chain) was identified in a study of Ad26.COV2.S vaccination and SARS-CoV-2 variants. General observations from the study: Considerable breadth of spike-specific CD8+ and CD4+ T cell responses has reportedly been documented following vaccination. Total T cell responses were possibly underestimated by TCR breadth and depth analyses. Vaccine and placebo groups showed comparable non-spike TCR breadth.

Worth noting for this clone: The antigen is unknown. At the DNA level, this CDR3 is encoded by other sequences in the same sample as well.

Germline V gene data show CDR1 as SGDLS and CDR2 as YYNGEE. The V and J ends lost 0 bases and 1 base respectively, with 10 bases between them. This CDR3 region has 15 residues. Method: immunoSEQ multiplex PCR; TCRdb's copy keeps in-frame clones and lacks some. Here the sample spans just over 350,000 clones, about 91% being singletons. The receptor was isolated from a human donor who had recovered from COVID-19. The sample in question was peripheral blood, obtained after recovery from COVID-19. This chain joins TRBV9 and TRBJ1-1, with a tentative D call TRBD1 (6 bases). The CDR3 nucleotides are TGTGCCAGCAGCGTAGGAACAGGGTCGAACACTGAAGCTTTCTTT. Its translation: CASSVGTGSNTEAFF.